This T cell receptor beta chain was found in a study of blood T cell repertoires in COVID-19. Data came from immunoSEQ multiplex PCR; TCRdb stores just in-frame clones and leaves some out. The sample consists of about 260,000 clones, around nine tenths of them appearing once. Per the germline V gene, CDR1 is DFQATT and CDR2 is SNEGSKA (reference sequence). The CDR3 consists of 16 residues. Trimming cost V 3 bases and J 3 bases, with 18 bases left between them. This TCR came from a man in his forties who had recovered from COVID-19. What was sequenced was peripheral blood. The chain employs TRBV20-1 and TRBJ2-1, with D perhaps matching TRBD2 (5 bases). CDR3 in amino acids: CSASFSPGLVYNEQFF. The DNA of the CDR3 is TGCAGTGCTAGTTTCTCCCCCGGACTGGTCTACAATGAGCAGTTCTTC.